This T cell receptor beta chain was retrieved from a study of T cell responses to AZD1222 COVID-19 vaccine. Germline V CDR1 and CDR2: SGHNT, YYREEE (reference sequence). J gave up 0 bases and V 3 bases, and 5 bases lay outside the gene matches. There are 15 residues in the CDR3. Assay used: immunoSEQ multiplex PCR; TCRdb lists only in-frame clones, some missing. The sample lists some 150,000 clones, just over 90% seen once, with more than 0.85% in the top ten. The chain employs TRBV5-4 and TRBJ1-1, with TRBD1 matching over 7 bases. The clonotype comes from an adult in good health. Sample: peripheral blood, taken on day 0 of MenACWY control vaccination. The CDR3 is CASSSQGQLNTEAFF. DNA of the CDR3: TGTGCCAGCAGCTCACAGGGACAGTTGAACACTGAAGCTTTCTTT.